The 16 T cell receptor beta chains below come from one sample, sequenced in a study of radiotherapy plus CTLA-4 blockade in lung cancer. Some clones are missing from TCRdb's copy, which holds only in-frame ones; the method was immunoSEQ multiplex PCR. The sample records around 110,000 clones, approximately 90% being singletons. The specimen was peripheral blood, collected from a patient treated with radiotherapy plus ipilimumab. Source of these receptors: a human donor with non-small cell lung cancer that progressed on radiotherapy plus ipilimumab.

J is TRBJ2-7 and V is TRBV21-1; the table calls TRBD1, which could not be checked here. TRBV21-1 corresponds to a pseudogene. The CDR3 covers 15 residues. The DNA of the CDR3 is TGTGCCAGCAGCAAAGAAGACAGGGGCTCCTACGAGCAGTACTTC. Translation gives CASSKEDRGSYEQYF.

The chain couples TRBV5-1 to TRBJ1-2; possible D gene TRBD1, 6 bases. This CDR3 comprises 14 residues. The V gene lost 2 bases and the J gene lost 2 bases, with 10 bases spanning the gap. Germline lookup yields CDR1 SGHRS and CDR2 YFSETQ. The CDR3 loop is CASSFGQTNYGYTF. Here the CDR3 DNA reads TGCGCCAGCAGCTTTGGACAGACAAACTATGGCTACACCTTC. The full variable domain, rest sourced from reference TRBV5-1 and TRBJ1-2, is KAGVTQTPRYLIKTRGQQVTLSCSPISGHRSVSWYQQTPGQGLQFLFEYFSETQRNKGNFPGRFSGRQFSNSRSEMNVSTLELGDSALYLCASSFGQTNYGYTFGSGTRLTVV.

The chain has TRBV6-1 and TRBJ1-5, with a possible D match to TRBD1 (5 bases). V was pared by 2 bases and J by 11 bases, with 10 bases between. The germline V gene has CDR1 MNHNS and CDR2 SASEGT. CDR3 length: 12 residues. CDR3: CASSERPRAQHF. The CDR3 bases are TGTGCCAGCAGTGAACGACCCAGGGCCCAGCATTTT.

The rearrangement uses TRBV6-5 and TRBJ2-1, with 10 nucleotides matching TRBD1. V lost 5 bases to trimming and J lost 0 bases; unmatched junction nucleotides: 1. Germline-derived CDR1 and CDR2 are MNHEY and SVGAGI. The CDR3 is 15 residues long. The CDR3 reads CASSRTGGSYNEQFF. DNA of the CDR3: TGTGCCAGCAGTAGGACAGGGGGCTCCTACAATGAGCAGTTCTTC.

Here the CDR3 reads CATSRDQWGSYEQYF. Here the CDR3 DNA reads TGTGCCACCAGCAGAGATCAATGGGGCTCCTACGAGCAGTACTTC. J is TRBJ2-7 and V is TRBV15; D not resolved. The CDR3 is 15 amino acids. Trimming removed 0 bases from V and 0 bases from J, with 9 bases in between. CDR1 and CDR2 from the germline V gene are LNHNV and YYDKDF (reference sequence).

The chain uses TRBV4-1 and TRBJ2-3; 10 nucleotides align to TRBD2. The junction had 14 bases not matched to a gene; V was cut back by 4 bases and J by 1 base. The CDR3 sequence is 19 residues long. The V gene's germline CDR1 is MGHRA and CDR2 YSYEKL. This CDR3 reads CASSRGFLAGASGTDTQYF. The DNA for the CDR3 is TGCGCCAGCAGCCGCGGTTTCCTAGCGGGAGCATCTGGCACAGATACGCAGTATTTT.

The chain has TRBV7-9 and TRBJ2-5; TRBD1 or TRBD2 may be the D gene (5 bases each). V was shortened by 6 bases and J by 3 bases, with 11 bases between the two germline ends. The CDR3 consists of 13 residues. Germline V gene lookup returns CDR1 SEHNR and CDR2 FQNEAQ (reference sequence). The CDR3 DNA reads TGTGCCAGCAGTTTCGGGACGGAAGAGACCCAGTACTTC. This codes for CASSFGTEETQYF.

V gene TRBV6-5 combines with J gene TRBJ1-2; the match to TRBD1 covers 9 bases. The CDR3 runs to 13 residues. V gave up 8 bases and J gave up 8 bases; unmatched junction bases: 9. The germline V gene encodes CDR1 MNHEY and CDR2 SVGAGI. The CDR3 region is CASRPTGGGGYTF. DNA for the CDR3: TGTGCCAGCCGGCCCACAGGGGGCGGGGGCTACACCTTC.

This clone was observed a handful of times. J is TRBJ1-1 and V is TRBV4-1, with D unresolved. CDR1 MGHRA and CDR2 YSYEKL come from the germline V gene. Trimming shortened V by 0 bases and J by 0 bases, and 17 bases separated the two germline ends. The CDR3 runs 18 residues. The CDR3: CASSQDRSAAGVNTEAFF. CDR3 DNA sequence: TGCGCCAGCAGCCAAGATAGGTCTGCGGCAGGCGTGAACACTGAAGCTTTCTTT.

This clone was counted a few times. CDR3 protein: CASSERTGTGETQYF. The DNA of the CDR3 is TGTGCCAGCAGTGAAAGGACAGGGACCGGAGAGACCCAGTACTTC. This sequence joins TRBV2 and TRBJ2-5; 8 bases are a match to TRBD1. The CDR3 is 15 residues long. The germline gives CDR1 SNHLY, CDR2 FYNNEI. V dropped 2 bases and J dropped 4; count of bases not matched to a gene: 6.

In regard to this clone: The junction departs from the called germline gene at one end, perhaps through a read error. This chain joins TRBV19 and TRBJ1-1; the D is unclear. Germline CDR1 is LNHDA and CDR2 is SQIVND (reference sequence). CDR3 length equals 11 residues. In DNA, the CDR3 is TGTGCCAGTACACAGACGGGAAATCGGGTCTTT. The encoded protein is CASTQTGNRVF.

This chain uses TRBV5-1 with TRBJ2-7; 11 bases are a match to TRBD1. Germline CDR1 SGHRS, CDR2 YFSETQ. The CDR3 totals 15 residues. V trimming: 0 bases; J trimming: 7 bases; junction bases outside the gene matches: 6. The CDR3 region has the DNA TGCGCCAGCAGCTTGGATGGGACAGGGGGGTCTGAGCAGTACTTC. Translated, it gives CASSLDGTGGSEQYF.

The rearrangement links TRBV19 to TRBJ2-3; 9 bases match TRBD1. Germline V gene data show CDR1 as LNHDA and CDR2 as SQIVND (reference sequence). This CDR3 spans 14 amino acids. Trimming at V came to 5 bases and at J to 4 bases, leaving 4 bases not matched to a gene. The CDR3 loop is CASSSQGAADTQYF. The CDR3 DNA sequence: TGTGCCAGTAGTTCACAGGGGGCCGCAGATACGCAGTATTTT.

The chain uses TRBV19 and TRBJ2-1; D is possibly TRBD1 (5 bases). V was shortened by 4 bases and J by 2 bases, with 9 bases between the two germline ends. CDR3 length equals 14 residues. Germline CDR1 is LNHDA and CDR2 is SQIVND (reference sequence). The CDR3 is CASSRVGAYNEQFF. Here the CDR3 DNA reads TGTGCCAGTAGTAGGGTAGGGGCCTACAATGAGCAGTTCTTC.

The V gene is TRBV7-8, the J gene TRBJ1-5; the D is unclear. This CDR3 has 14 residues. Germline CDR1 SGHVS, CDR2 FQNEAQ. V lost 5 bases, J lost 6 bases, and 14 bases lay in between. The CDR3 DNA reads as TGTGCCAGCAGCCACACCGGGGATACTCAGCCCCAGCATTTT. This encodes CASSHTGDTQPQHF.

The chain links TRBV11-1 to TRBJ2-7; D is perhaps TRBD1 (5 bases). The CDR3 is 13 amino acids. Germline V gives CDR1 SGHAT, CDR2 FQDESV (reference sequence). Trimming left V 2 bases short and J 4 bases short, with 9 bases between. CDR3 amino acids: CASSLRQGYEQYF. CDR3 DNA: TGTGCCAGCAGCTTACGGCAGGGTTACGAGCAGTACTTC.